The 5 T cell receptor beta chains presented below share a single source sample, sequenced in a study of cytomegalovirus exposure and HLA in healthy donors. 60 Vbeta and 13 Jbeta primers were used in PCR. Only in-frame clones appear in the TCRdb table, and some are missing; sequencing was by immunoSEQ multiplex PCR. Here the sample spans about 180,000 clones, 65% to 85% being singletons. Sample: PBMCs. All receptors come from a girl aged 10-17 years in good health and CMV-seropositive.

As DNA, the CDR3 is TGTGCCAGCAGTTACGACGGGACTGATTCACCCCTCCACTTT. Encoded protein: CASSYDGTDSPLHF. V and J are TRBV6-5 and TRBJ1-6; perhaps TRBD1 as D (5 bases). Looked up from germline, CDR1 is MNHEY and CDR2 is SVGAGI. Trimming removed 2 bases at V and 8 bases at J, with 10 bases between. The CDR3 length is 14 residues.

CDR3 in amino acids: CASSFGQGYLEAFF. DNA for the CDR3: TGTGCCAGCAGCTTTGGGCAGGGGTACCTTGAAGCTTTCTTT. The chain is built from TRBV7-2 and TRBJ1-1; D possibly corresponds to TRBD1 (6 bases). Deletions cut 3 bases from V and 7 bases from J, with 15 bases between. Germline-derived CDR1 and CDR2 are SGHTA and FQGNSA. The CDR3 runs to 14 residues.

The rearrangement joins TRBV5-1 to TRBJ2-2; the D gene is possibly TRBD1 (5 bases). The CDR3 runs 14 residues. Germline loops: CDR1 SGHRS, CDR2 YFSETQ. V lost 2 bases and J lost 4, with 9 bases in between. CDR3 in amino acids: CASSFRGFTGELFF. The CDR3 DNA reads TGCGCCAGCAGCTTTAGGGGTTTCACCGGGGAGCTGTTTTTT.

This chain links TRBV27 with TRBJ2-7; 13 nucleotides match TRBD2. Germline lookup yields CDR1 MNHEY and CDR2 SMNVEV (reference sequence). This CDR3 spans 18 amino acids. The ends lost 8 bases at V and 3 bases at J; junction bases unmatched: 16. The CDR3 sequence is CASSRRLAGGPSNYEQYF. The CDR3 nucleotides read TGTGCCAGCTCTCGTAGACTAGCGGGAGGCCCCTCTAACTACGAGCAGTACTTC.

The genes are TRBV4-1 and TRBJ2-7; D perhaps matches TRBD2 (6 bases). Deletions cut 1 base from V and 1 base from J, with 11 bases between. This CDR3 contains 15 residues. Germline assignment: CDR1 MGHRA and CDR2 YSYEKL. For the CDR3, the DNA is TGCGCCAGCAGCCAAGTGGCGGGATTGTCCTACGAGCAGTACTTC. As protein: CASSQVAGLSYEQYF.